A selection of T cell receptor beta chains follows, all from one sample in a study of T cell responses to AZD1222 COVID-19 vaccine. The protocol was immunoSEQ multiplex PCR, while the TCRdb copy is restricted to in-frame clones and leaves out a portion. The data show roughly 100,000 clones, about 90% seen once. Sequencing used peripheral blood, obtained 28 days after the second AZD1222 dose. These receptors originate from an adult who received the AZD1222 COVID-19 vaccine. CDR3s include the opening cysteine and the closing phenylalanine or tryptophan. A D gene is named only where the DNA matches it firmly.

>.|TRBV6-2/TRBV6-3|TRBJ1-1|14
CASRYRVRNTEAFF
TGTGCCAGCAGATACAGGGTTCGGAACACTGAAGCTTTCTTT
>.|TRBV29-1|TRBJ2-7|11
CSVQDTYEQYF
TGCAGCGTCCAGGACACCTACGAGCAGTACTTC
>TRBD1|TRBV12-3/TRBV12-4|TRBJ2-7|13
CASSQGQAYEQYF
TGTGCCAGCAGTCAAGGACAGGCCTACGAGCAGTACTTC
>.|TRBV5-1|TRBJ2-5|14
CASSLAGQGETQYF
TGCGCCAGCAGCTTGGCCGGGCAGGGGGAGACCCAGTACTTC
>.|TRBV27|TRBJ1-2|16
CASSFSGQIKAVPYTF
TGTGCCAGCAGTTTCTCAGGACAGATTAAAGCGGTCCCCTACACCTTC
>.|TRBV4-1|TRBJ2-7|14
CASSQVGPPYEQYF
TGCGCCAGCAGCCAAGTAGGCCCCCCGTACGAGCAGTACTTC
>TRBD1|TRBV6-5|TRBJ2-1|15
CASRSPQGAWDEQFF
TGTGCCAGCAGATCCCCGCAGGGGGCATGGGATGAGCAGTTCTTC
>TRBD1|TRBV5-1|TRBJ2-1|14
CASRGGQSYNEQFF
TGCGCCAGCAGAGGGGGCCAGTCCTACAATGAGCAGTTCTTC
>.|TRBV5-1|TRBJ2-3|14
CASSQGESTDTQYF
TGCGCCAGCAGCCAAGGGGAGTCCACAGATACGCAGTATTTT
>.|TRBV19|TRBJ1-3|15
CASIGAPRSGNTIYF
TGTGCCAGTATTGGAGCTCCTCGCTCTGGAAACACCATATATTTT
>.|TRBV27|TRBJ2-7|12
CASSSARTSGGF
TGTGCCAGCAGTTCTGCCCGGACATCAGGAGGGTTC
>.|TRBV30|TRBJ1-2|12
CAWDGGDGGYTF
TGTGCCTGGGATGGGGGAGATGGGGGCTACACCTTC